This T cell receptor (beta chain) derives from a study of blood T cell repertoires in COVID-19. Clones were sequenced by immunoSEQ multiplex PCR, and TCRdb holds only the in-frame ones, with some missing. This table has approximately 63,000 clones, roughly 90% appearing once. Trimming pared 0 bases from V and 5 bases from J, leaving 18 bases between. Germline values: CDR1 SGHRS, CDR2 YFSETQ. This CDR3 has 16 amino acids. The chain links TRBV5-1 to TRBJ2-7; D may be TRBD2 (5 bases). The sequenced sample was peripheral blood. The receptor comes from a man older than 75 in a cohort sampled during active COVID-19. DNA for the CDR3: TGCGCCAGCAGCTTGGTTGGAGGTTTGAAAGTCGACGAGCAGTACTTC. Translation: CASSLVGGLKVDEQYF.